This entry lists 5 T cell receptor beta chains sequenced from one sample in a study of CD8 T cells in ankylosing spondylitis. Each CDR3 protein gets one entry after TCRdb re-called the 5' RACE reads with MiXCR. The sample gives 250,000 or so distinct CDR3 sequences, 9.5% to 12% of which show up once; around 7% is in the top ten. The material sequenced was blood, either unsorted or a sorted T cell fraction (not recorded which). All receptors come from a male donor with ankylosing spondylitis or in good health (not recorded which).

The table lists this clonotype with many counts. V gene TRBV28 combines with J gene TRBJ1-2, with D possibly TRBD1 on 6 matching bases. V lost 6 bases to trimming and J lost 2 bases, with 13 bases between them. The CDR3 extends over 14 amino acids. Germline V lookup: CDR1 MDHEN, CDR2 SYDVKM. CDR3 loop: CASRGGGTNYGYTF. CDR3 nucleotide sequence: TGTGCCAGCAGGGGTGGGGGGACAAACTATGGCTACACCTTC.

This clonotype has at least ten counts. V is TRBV20-1 and J is TRBJ2-3; TRBD2 aligns across 12 bases. Germline assignment: CDR1 DFQATT and CDR2 SNEGSKA (reference sequence). V lost 5 bases, J lost 2 bases, and 8 bases stayed unmatched. This CDR3 has 16 amino acids. In DNA, the CDR3 is TGCAGTGCTGATACCCGACTAGCGGGGGACACAGATACGCAGTATTTT. This sequence encodes CSADTRLAGDTDTQYF.

This clonotype was counted at least ten times. The chain combines TRBV5-1 with TRBJ1-2; tentatively, D is TRBD1 (5 bases). In germline, CDR1 is SGHRS, CDR2 YFSETQ. The length of the CDR3 is 17 residues. V lost 0 bases and J lost 2, with 17 bases in between. DNA for the CDR3: TGCGCCAGCAGCTTGGCCCAGGGTGCGGGAGACAACTATGGCTACACCTTC. Amino acids: CASSLAQGAGDNYGYTF.

This clonotype was recorded at least ten times. This sequence joins TRBV12-3 or TRBV12-4 and TRBJ1-2, with unresolved D. This CDR3 comprises 14 residues. V was pared by 5 bases and J by 4 bases, with 14 bases between. The CDR3 nucleotides are TGTGCCAGCAGTGGAGTCTCAACTGGCTATGGCTACACCTTC. This codes for CASSGVSTGYGYTF.

This clonotype was found many times. This chain uses TRBV20-1 with TRBJ2-5; D remains ambiguous. Trimming took off 0 bases at V and 5 bases at J, with 7 bases between the two ends. The CDR3 length is 12 residues. Germline assignment: CDR1 DFQATT and CDR2 SNEGSKA (reference sequence). Here the CDR3 reads CSAREGWETQYF. The CDR3 bases are TGCAGTGCTAGAGAAGGTTGGGAGACCCAGTACTTC.